What follows is one T cell receptor beta chain and its context. This sample stems from a study of blood T cell repertoires in COVID-19. Study overall: There were acute and convalescent COVID-19 samples, and they came from the United States, Italy and Spain. T cells, B-cell-depleted T cells, or PBMCs provided the cDNA or gDNA that served as material.

TCRdb's table, derived via immunoSEQ multiplex PCR, lists solely in-frame clones and lacks some. The sample contains roughly 150,000 clones, around 83% of which appear only once. V lost 7 bases and J lost 7, with 23 bases in between. CDR1 is LNHDA, CDR2 SQIVND, per germline (reference sequence). This CDR3 is built from 16 residues. This clonotype was obtained from a woman aged 70-85 years who had recovered from COVID-19. The source material was peripheral blood. The V and J genes are TRBV19 and TRBJ2-1, with a possible D match to TRBD2 (5 bases). The CDR3 loop reads CASTNLDRPGKNEQFF. In nucleotides, the CDR3 is TGTGCCAGTACCAACCTGGATAGGCCGGGGAAAAATGAGCAGTTCTTC.